The present TCR beta chain was sequenced within a study of healthy donors' naive CD4 and CD8 T cells. Study summary: Three donor age groups were sampled: 20-25, 40-50 and 60-70 years; half female.

Germline V gene lookup returns CDR1 ENHRY and CDR2 SYGVKD. The CDR3 extends over 17 amino acids. The V segment lost 1 base and the J segment 4 bases; nucleotides outside the gene matches: 8. TCR libraries were built from about 500 ng of total RNA by linear amplification. TCRdb passed the reads through MiXCR, listing each CDR3 protein once. The data show 180,000 or so distinct CDR3 sequences, around 80% seen once. The sequence was obtained from a pool of human donors in good health; the sample pools cells from several healthy donors. V usage is TRBV10-3 and J usage is TRBJ2-5; 11 nucleotides line up with TRBD2. Sequencing was performed on naive CD4+ and CD8+ T cells sorted from blood, pooled from several donors. CDR3 sequence: CAISEFGTSGSVETQYF. DNA for the CDR3: TGTGCCATCAGTGAGTTCGGAACTAGCGGGAGTGTAGAGACCCAGTACTTC.